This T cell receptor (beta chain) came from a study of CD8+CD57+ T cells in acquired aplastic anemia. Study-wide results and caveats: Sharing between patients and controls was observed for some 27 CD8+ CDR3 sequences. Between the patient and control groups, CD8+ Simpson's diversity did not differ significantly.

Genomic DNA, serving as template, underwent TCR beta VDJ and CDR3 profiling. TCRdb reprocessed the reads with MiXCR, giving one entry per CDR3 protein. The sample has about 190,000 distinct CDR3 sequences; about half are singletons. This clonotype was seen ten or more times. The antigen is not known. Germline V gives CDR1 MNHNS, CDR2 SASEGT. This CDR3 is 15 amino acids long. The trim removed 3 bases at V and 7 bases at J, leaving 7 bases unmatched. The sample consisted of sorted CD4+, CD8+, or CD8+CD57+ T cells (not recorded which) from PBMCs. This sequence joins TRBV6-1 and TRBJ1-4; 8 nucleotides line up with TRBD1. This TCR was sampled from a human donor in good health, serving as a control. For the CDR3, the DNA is TGTGCCAGCAGTGACGGACAGGGACGCTTTGAAAAACTGTTTTTT. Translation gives CASSDGQGRFEKLFF.